The 28 T cell receptor beta chains reported below all come from one sample, sequenced in a study of cytomegalovirus exposure and HLA in healthy donors. The PCR employed 60 Vbeta primers together with 13 Jbeta primers. The protocol was immunoSEQ multiplex PCR, while the TCRdb copy is restricted to in-frame clones and leaves out a portion. The table for this sample gives approximately 46,000 clones. Source material: PBMCs. The receptors come from a male donor in good health and CMV-seronegative.

The J gene is TRBJ1-3, the V gene TRBV27; D not resolved. Trimming removed 2 bases at V and 2 bases at J, with 13 bases between. Germline lookup yields CDR1 MNHEY and CDR2 SMNVEV (reference sequence). The CDR3 loop spans 16 amino acids. CDR3 sequence: CASSLGPPRAGNTIYF. The CDR3 bases are TGTGCCAGCAGTTTAGGGCCCCCGAGAGCTGGAAACACCATATATTTT.

The genes are TRBV5-1 and TRBJ2-5, with TRBD1 matching over 9 bases. Germline V gene lookup returns CDR1 SGHRS and CDR2 YFSETQ. The CDR3 is made up of 16 amino acids. The ends lost 1 base at V and 5 bases at J; junction bases unmatched: 9. CDR3 in DNA: TGCGCCAGCAGCTTGACAGGGGGCCTTGTTCGGGAGACCCAGTACTTC. Amino acid sequence: CASSLTGGLVRETQYF.

This chain links TRBV5-1 with TRBJ2-2; 9 nucleotides match TRBD1. The CDR3 consists of 15 residues. Germline-derived CDR1 and CDR2 are SGHRS and YFSETQ. V lost 4 bases and J lost 4; bases outside the gene matches: 5. The CDR3 sequence: CASSLQGAATGELFF. As DNA, the CDR3 is TGCGCCAGCAGCCTACAGGGGGCGGCCACCGGGGAGCTGTTTTTT.

The chain links TRBV9 to TRBJ1-2, with 9 nucleotides matching TRBD1. V shed 1 base and J 6 bases; nucleotides not matched to a gene: 4. This CDR3 contains 14 residues. Germline CDR1 SGDLS, CDR2 YYNGEE. As DNA, the CDR3 is TGTGCCAGCAGCGTAAATCGACAGGGGGATGGCTACACCTTC. Translating gives CASSVNRQGDGYTF.

The chain has TRBV7-6 and TRBJ2-7; 9 positions agree with TRBD2. CDR3 size: 15 residues. After removal of 6 bases from V and 0 bases from J, the junction contained 6 bases not matched to a gene. From germline, CDR1 is SGHVS and CDR2 FNYEAQ. The chain's CDR3 is CASSYRTSASYEQYF. As DNA, the CDR3 is TGTGCCAGCAGTTACCGGACTAGCGCCTCCTACGAGCAGTACTTC.

Written as DNA, the CDR3 is TGTGCCAGCAGGGAGGCGCGGTCGAACACCGGGGAGCTGTTTTTT. This codes for CASREARSNTGELFF. The chain has TRBV6-1 and TRBJ2-2; weak D call: TRBD2 (5 bases). Looked up from germline, CDR1 is MNHNS and CDR2 is SASEGT. V lost 6 bases and J lost 0, with 11 bases in between. The CDR3 runs to 15 residues.

The chain employs TRBV7-9 and TRBJ1-1; 8 bases line up with TRBD1. The CDR3 runs to 14 residues. From germline, CDR1 is SEHNR and CDR2 FQNEAQ (reference sequence). Trimming cost V 6 bases and J 3 bases; bases outside gene matches: 6. The CDR3 region is CASRSSGGDTEAFF. The CDR3 coding sequence is TGTGCCAGCAGGTCATCAGGGGGCGACACTGAAGCTTTCTTT.

This rearrangement joins TRBV6-6 to TRBJ1-5; 8 positions agree with TRBD1. The CDR3 has 16 amino acids. The V and J ends lost 2 bases and 4 bases, in that order; junction bases with no gene match: 7. Germline CDR1 and CDR2: MNHNY and SVGAGI (reference sequence). The CDR3 DNA reads as TGTGCCAGCAGTTACGGACAGGGTGGTATTAATCAGCCCCAGCATTTT. Translation gives CASSYGQGGINQPQHF.

V is TRBV5-6 and J is TRBJ1-2; 12 positions match TRBD1. Per germline, CDR1 SGHDT and CDR2 YYEEEE. V gave up 9 bases and J gave up 7 bases; unmatched junction bases: 19. The CDR3 runs 17 residues. The CDR3 bases are TGTGCCACCCACGAGGGTCCCGGGACAGGGGGCAGAGGTGGCTACACCTTC. Translating gives CATHEGPGTGGRGGYTF.

The V call is TRBV7-9, the J call TRBJ1-2, with 7 bases identical to TRBD1. From germline, CDR1 is SEHNR and CDR2 FQNEAQ (reference sequence). The V segment lost 3 bases and the J segment 8 bases; nucleotides outside the gene matches: 6. The CDR3 is made up of 13 amino acids. DNA of the CDR3: TGTGCCAGCAGCTTCCGACAGGGTGGGGGCTACACCTTC. Protein product: CASSFRQGGGYTF.

This chain connects TRBV5-1 to TRBJ2-3, with D uncertain. Between the trimmed V and J ends, which lost 6 bases and 3 bases, there was a span of 5 bases. The length of the CDR3 is 11 residues. Per the germline V gene, CDR1 is SGHRS and CDR2 is YFSETQ. CDR3 in amino acids: CASTLTDTQYF. The CDR3, as DNA: TGCGCCAGCACTTTAACAGATACGCAGTATTTT.

The chain recombines TRBV5-1 with TRBJ2-7; 9 nucleotides match TRBD1. The germline V gene has CDR1 SGHRS and CDR2 YFSETQ. V dropped 4 bases and J dropped 2; count of bases not matched to a gene: 10. The CDR3 is 16 residues long. CDR3 bases: TGCGCCAGCAGCCCTACCTCCGGGACAGGGACCTACGAGCAGTACTTC. Residues: CASSPTSGTGTYEQYF.

The rearrangement links TRBV4-2 to TRBJ2-4; TRBD1 is a possible D gene (6 bases). Trimming pared 0 bases from V and 0 bases from J, leaving 12 bases between. CDR3 length: 17 amino acids. Germline V gene sequence: CDR1 LGHNA, CDR2 YNFKEQ. The CDR3 protein is CASSQDGTGSAKNIQYF. The CDR3 DNA reads TGTGCCAGCAGCCAAGATGGTACAGGGTCAGCCAAAAACATTCAGTACTTC.

This chain connects TRBV25-1 to TRBJ2-7; TRBD2 might be the D (7 bases). From germline, CDR1 is MGHDK and CDR2 SYGVNS. V lost 2 bases and J lost 3, with 17 bases in between. This CDR3 region has 16 residues. CDR3 amino acids: CASSEASGGQNYEQYF. The DNA of the CDR3 is TGTGCCAGCAGTGAAGCCTCGGGGGGACAAAACTACGAGCAGTACTTC.

The chain employs TRBV6-1 and TRBJ1-4; 9 nucleotides align to TRBD1. This CDR3 spans 16 amino acids. V trimming: 2 bases; J trimming: 7 bases; junction bases outside the gene matches: 8. Germline V gives CDR1 MNHNS, CDR2 SASEGT. For the CDR3, the DNA is TGTGCCAGCAGTGAACTAAAGGGACAGGGTCTTGAAAAACTGTTTTTT. Translated: CASSELKGQGLEKLFF.

J is TRBJ2-7 and V is TRBV7-8; 8 bases match TRBD1. Per the germline V gene, CDR1 is SGHVS and CDR2 is FQNEAQ. The CDR3 length is 13 residues. Unmatched junction bases numbered 3, after V lost 5 bases and J lost 3 bases. The CDR3 reads CASSIGTGYEQYF. CDR3 DNA sequence: TGTGCCAGCAGCATAGGGACAGGCTACGAGCAGTACTTC.

Remarks on this clone: The same CDR3 arises from other DNA sequences in this sample as well. This chain links TRBV4-1 with TRBJ2-7, with TRBD1 identical over 11 bases. The CDR3 extends over 15 amino acids. Germline V gene lookup returns CDR1 MGHRA and CDR2 YSYEKL. J lost 5 bases, V lost 5 bases, and 8 bases had no gene match. The chain's CDR3 is CASSIPGTGGDEQYF. CDR3 sequence (DNA): TGCGCCAGCAGCATCCCCGGGACAGGGGGAGACGAGCAGTACTTC.

The chain employs TRBV27 and TRBJ2-3, with 10 bases that match TRBD2. This CDR3 comprises 15 residues. V lost 3 bases, J lost 4 bases, and 4 bases stayed unmatched. The V gene's germline CDR1 is MNHEY and CDR2 SMNVEV (reference sequence). CDR3 residues: CASSFLAGDADTQYF. CDR3 coding DNA: TGTGCCAGCAGTTTTCTAGCGGGAGACGCAGATACGCAGTATTTT.

The V gene is TRBV10-1, the J gene TRBJ1-5; the match to TRBD1 covers 10 bases. Germline CDR1 is WNHNN and CDR2 is SYGVQD (reference sequence). The CDR3 length is 17 residues. V trimming: 7 bases; J trimming: 2 bases; junction bases outside the gene matches: 11. Written as DNA, the CDR3 is TGCGCCAGCACCCCGGGACAGGGGAGGAACGGCAATCAGCCCCAGCATTTT. Its translation is CASTPGQGRNGNQPQHF.

The chain joins TRBV12-5 to TRBJ2-2; D is uncertain. Trimming left V 2 bases short and J 4 bases short, with 5 bases between. CDR3 length equals 13 residues. Germline-derived CDR1 and CDR2 are LGHNT and FRNRAP. This CDR3 reads CASGLTGTGELFF. The CDR3 region has the DNA TGTGCTAGTGGTTTGACGGGCACCGGGGAGCTGTTTTTT.

This chain links TRBV6-4 with TRBJ1-1; a possible D gene is TRBD1 (5 bases). CDR3 length: 20 residues. The germline V gene has CDR1 MRHNA and CDR2 SNTAGT. The V and J ends lost 6 bases and 0 bases respectively, with 29 bases between them. CDR3 residues: CASRDPSGVIGHPMNTEAFF. CDR3 bases: TGTGCCAGCAGGGATCCGTCGGGGGTGATCGGACACCCGATGAACACTGAAGCTTTCTTT.

The CDR3 DNA is TGTGCCAGCAGGTGGACAGGGGAGACCCAGTACTTC. It codes for CASRWTGETQYF. The chain joins TRBV7-9 to TRBJ2-5, with TRBD1 identical over 8 bases. The CDR3 length is 12 residues. CDR1 is SEHNR, CDR2 FQNEAQ, per germline (reference sequence). V trimming: 6 bases; J trimming: 5 bases; junction bases outside the gene matches: 2.

The chain employs TRBV29-1 and TRBJ2-3, with 10 bases identical to TRBD2. V lost 7 bases and J lost 4; bases outside the gene matches: 11. This CDR3 has 15 residues. CDR1 is SQVTM and CDR2 is ANQGSEA in the germline V gene. CDR3: CSAPSGSTTADTQYF. In DNA form, the CDR3 reads TGCAGCGCCCCTAGCGGGAGCACCACGGCAGATACGCAGTATTTT.

The rearrangement joins TRBV6-6 to TRBJ1-1; 7 positions agree with TRBD1. CDR3 length: 14 amino acids. In germline, CDR1 is MNHNY, CDR2 SVGAGI (reference sequence). Germline trimming cut 6 bases from V and 2 bases from J; bases unmatched to any gene: 6. The CDR3 DNA reads TGTGCCAGCAGCCCCGGACAGGCCAACACTGAAGCTTTCTTT. This encodes CASSPGQANTEAFF.

As for this clone: Other DNA sequences in this sample translate to the same CDR3. The gene calls are TRBV14 and TRBJ2-1; 7 bases are a match to TRBD2. Germline V gives CDR1 SGHDN, CDR2 FVKESK. The CDR3 runs to 14 residues. V shed 1 base, J shed 7 bases, and the junction held 4 bases outside the gene matches. The CDR3 sequence: CASSQGLADNEQFF. In DNA, the CDR3 is TGTGCCAGCAGCCAAGGCCTAGCGGATAATGAGCAGTTCTTC. The full variable domain, completed using reference TRBV14 and TRBJ2-1, is EAGVTQFPSHSVIEKGQTVTLRCDPISGHDNLYWYRRVMGKEIKFLLHFVKESKQDESGMPNNRFLAERTGGTYSTLKVQPAELEDSGVYFCASSQGLADNEQFFGPGTRLTVL.

This chain connects TRBV19 to TRBJ2-7, with 7 bases identical to TRBD1. The junction had 5 bases not matched to a gene; V was cut back by 6 bases and J by 0 bases. Looked up from germline, CDR1 is LNHDA and CDR2 is SQIVND (reference sequence). This CDR3 spans 14 amino acids. The CDR3 is CASREQGNSYEQYF. For the CDR3, the DNA is TGTGCCAGTAGAGAACAGGGGAACTCCTACGAGCAGTACTTC.

The V gene is TRBV18, the J gene TRBJ2-7, with a weak D call TRBD2 (5 bases). The germline V gene has CDR1 KGHSH and CDR2 LQKENI. With 3 bases removed from V and 2 bases from J, the gap between germline ends came to 14 bases. The CDR3 is made up of 15 amino acids. Here the CDR3 DNA reads TGTGCCAGCTCACCCCGAGGACGGGATACCTACGAGCAGTACTTC. Protein product: CASSPRGRDTYEQYF. Full variable domain (outside the CDR3, taken from reference TRBV18 and TRBJ2-7): NAGVMQNPRHLVRRRGQEARLRCSPMKGHSHVYWYRQLPEEGLKFMVYLQKENIIDESGMPKERFSAEFPKEGPSILRIQQVVRGDSAAYFCASSPRGRDTYEQYFGPGTRLTVT.

The V and J genes are TRBV7-3 and TRBJ2-5; 10 bases are shared with TRBD1. There are 15 residues in the CDR3. V shed 4 bases, J shed 3 bases, and the junction held 5 bases outside the gene matches. Germline assignment: CDR1 SGHTA and CDR2 FQGTGA. CDR3 DNA sequence: TGTGCCAGCAGCTCAAAAGGGACAGGGGAAGAGACCCAGTACTTC. Its protein product is CASSSKGTGEETQYF.